This TCR beta chain was captured in a study of control samples from healthy donors and cancer patients. This CDR3 contains 16 residues. Germline V gene data show CDR1 as SGHNT and CDR2 as YENEEA. V lost 0 bases to trimming and J lost 0 bases, with 10 bases between them. Sequenced by immunoSEQ multiplex PCR; TCRdb stores in-frame clones only, minus some. There are around 30,000 clones in the sample; around 93% occur only once, and under 2% lies in the top ten. The chain joins TRBV11-3 to TRBJ2-3; the D is unclear. The source material was PBMCs. The TCR comes from a man in his forties with colorectal cancer. The CDR3 DNA is TGTGCCAGCAGCTTAGAATTTGGCGGAAGCACAGATACGCAGTATTTT. It translates to CASSLEFGGSTDTQYF.